Following are 26 T cell receptor beta chains from one sample sequenced in a study of PD-1 blockade in classical Hodgkin lymphoma. Time point specified: newly diagnosed, previously untreated cHL patient sample. The repertoire was sequenced with immunoSEQ multiplex PCR; TCRdb's copy has only in-frame clones and lacks some. The data contain approximately 30,000 clones, approximately 89% of them singletons. Sample: peripheral blood mononuclear cells (PBMCs). Receptors originate from a human donor with classical Hodgkin lymphoma.

The chain has TRBV7-2 and TRBJ2-3, with 13 positions matching TRBD2. Unmatched junction bases numbered 13, after V lost 7 bases and J lost 6 bases. Germline-derived CDR1 and CDR2 are SGHTA and FQGNSA. The CDR3 contains 17 residues. The CDR3 coding sequence is TGTGCCAGCAAAAAACCGGGACTAGCGGGATCAAGGGATACGCAGTATTTT. Translating it yields CASKKPGLAGSRDTQYF. The variable domain in full, with the rest retrieved from reference TRBV7-2 and TRBJ2-3, is GAGVSQSPSNKVTEKGKDVELRCDPISGHTALYWYRQSLGQGLEFLIYFQGNSAPDKSGLPSDRFSAERTGGSVSTLTIQRTQQEDSAVYLCASKKPGLAGSRDTQYFGPGTRLTVL.

This chain uses TRBV19 with TRBJ2-1; D remains unclear. V shed 5 bases and J shed 0 bases, with 8 bases lying between them. CDR1 is LNHDA, CDR2 SQIVND, per germline (reference sequence). CDR3 size: 14 residues. The CDR3 sequence: CASSFPSSYNEQFF. The CDR3 nucleotides are TGTGCCAGTAGTTTCCCGAGCTCCTACAATGAGCAGTTCTTC.

The J gene is TRBJ2-4, the V gene TRBV2; TRBD1 might be the D (5 bases). The CDR3 is made up of 14 amino acids. The V and J ends lost 5 bases and 3 bases respectively, with 11 bases between them. From germline, CDR1 is SNHLY and CDR2 FYNNEI. The CDR3 region is CASSLDSNKNIQYF. The CDR3 DNA follows: TGTGCCAGCAGTCTAGACAGTAACAAAAACATTCAGTACTTC.

The chain employs TRBV7-8 and TRBJ2-7; D is ambiguous. Germline V gene data show CDR1 as SGHVS and CDR2 as FQNEAQ. V lost 5 bases, J lost 1 base, and 9 bases lay in between. The CDR3 has 13 amino acids. The CDR3 DNA reads as TGTGCCAGCAGCCCAACCTTGTCCTACGAGCAGTACTTC. It translates to CASSPTLSYEQYF.

This chain connects TRBV5-6 to TRBJ1-2; 9 nucleotides match TRBD1. Germline assignment: CDR1 SGHDT and CDR2 YYEEEE. The length of the CDR3 is 14 residues. The V and J ends lost 4 bases and 6 bases, in that order; junction bases with no gene match: 7. DNA for the CDR3: TGTGCCAGCAGCGAAACAGGGGGCGCCGATGGCTACACCTTC. It yields the protein CASSETGGADGYTF.

The J gene is TRBJ2-7, the V gene TRBV5-6; D may be TRBD2 (6 bases). V was trimmed by 3 bases and J by 6 bases, leaving 13 bases between them. CDR3 length: 13 amino acids. Germline V CDR1 and CDR2: SGHDT, YYEEEE. CDR3 sequence reads: CASSSQGLGEQYF. The CDR3 DNA is TGTGCCAGCAGCTCCCAGGGACTGGGCGAGCAGTACTTC.

The chain joins TRBV2 to TRBJ2-1; TRBD2 matches at 9 bases. This CDR3 is 16 amino acids long. After removal of 4 bases from V and 3 bases from J, the junction contained 7 bases not matched to a gene. Per germline, CDR1 SNHLY and CDR2 FYNNEI. In nucleotides, the CDR3 is TGTGCCAGCAGTGTGGAGGCGGGAGGGTACTACAATGAGCAGTTCTTC. It translates to CASSVEAGGYYNEQFF.

The gene calls are TRBV5-1 and TRBJ2-5; perhaps TRBD2 as D (5 bases). There are 16 residues in the CDR3. Trimming took 0 bases from V and 4 from J, leaving 16 bases between them. Germline V CDR1 and CDR2: SGHRS, YFSETQ. DNA of the CDR3: TGCGCCAGCAGCTTGGTTCTTAGCCCTGGAGGAGAGACCCAGTACTTC. It yields the protein CASSLVLSPGGETQYF.

This chain connects TRBV30 to TRBJ1-5; D remains unclear. V dropped 0 bases and J dropped 0 bases, with 18 bases sitting between them. CDR3 size: 18 residues. Germline V CDR1 and CDR2: GTSNPN, SVGIG (reference sequence). DNA for the CDR3: TGTGCCTGGAGTGTACATTTTGGGAGTCAGAGTAGCAATCAGCCCCAGCATTTT. Amino acids: CAWSVHFGSQSSNQPQHF.

J is TRBJ2-5 and V is TRBV5-1, with unresolved D. Per germline, CDR1 SGHRS and CDR2 YFSETQ. V was cut by 4 bases and J by 1 base, with 8 bases left in between. This CDR3 contains 13 residues. The chain's CDR3 is CASSPGVQETQYF. As DNA, the CDR3 is TGCGCCAGCAGCCCCGGCGTCCAAGAGACCCAGTACTTC.

The V gene is TRBV19, the J gene TRBJ1-4, with D tentatively TRBD1 (5 bases). The CDR3 totals 14 residues. Germline values: CDR1 LNHDA, CDR2 SQIVND (reference sequence). Trimming took 6 bases from V and 0 from J, leaving 8 bases between them. The CDR3, as DNA: TGTGCCAGTAGGATGGGACCAACTAATGAAAAACTGTTTTTT. Amino acids: CASRMGPTNEKLFF.

CDR3 amino acids: CASSANLGDEQFF. The CDR3 coding sequence is TGTGCCAGCAGCGCTAACCTCGGAGATGAGCAGTTCTTC. The chain is built from TRBV5-4 and TRBJ2-1, with D unclear. CDR1 and CDR2 (germline): SGHNT, YYREEE (reference sequence). Trimming removed 4 bases from V and 8 bases from J, with 13 bases in between. This CDR3 is built from 13 residues.

This clone was found once. This rearrangement joins TRBV7-9 to TRBJ2-5; perhaps TRBD2 as D (5 bases). Germline lookup yields CDR1 SEHNR and CDR2 FQNEAQ (reference sequence). This CDR3 region has 14 residues. Deletions cut 1 base from V and 2 bases from J, with 8 bases between. CDR3 region: CASSLERQQETQYF. For the CDR3, the DNA is TGTGCCAGCAGCTTAGAGCGGCAGCAAGAGACCCAGTACTTC.

The chain joins TRBV5-1 to TRBJ1-4, with D tentatively TRBD1 (6 bases). V was pared by 0 bases and J by 0 bases, with 12 bases between. Germline lookup yields CDR1 SGHRS and CDR2 YFSETQ. CDR3 length: 17 residues. The CDR3 region has the DNA TGCGCCAGCAGCTTGGCTGCGACAGGAACAACTAATGAAAAACTGTTTTTT. As protein: CASSLAATGTTNEKLFF.

The CDR3: CASSDRRQDGTDTQYF. The CDR3 DNA reads TGTGCCAGCAGTGACCGTCGACAGGACGGCACAGATACGCAGTATTTT. V gene TRBV25-1 combines with J gene TRBJ2-3, with D perhaps TRBD1 (6 bases). The V end was cut by 3 bases, the J end by 1 base, with 14 bases between. CDR3 length equals 16 residues. The germline CDR1 and CDR2 sequences are MGHDK and SYGVNS.

This clone was counted a single time. The chain combines TRBV9 with TRBJ1-1; tentatively, D is TRBD1 (5 bases). V was pared by 4 bases and J by 6 bases, with 13 bases between. The CDR3 runs 13 residues. Germline V CDR1 and CDR2: SGDLS, YYNGEE. CDR3 DNA sequence: TGTGCCAGCAGCCCCCTAGGGGTGGCTGAAGCTTTCTTT. Protein product: CASSPLGVAEAFF.

The chain carries TRBV2 and TRBJ1-4; 9 bases line up with TRBD1. V lost 6 bases, J lost 7 bases, and 3 bases stayed unmatched. This CDR3 is 13 amino acids long. CDR1 SNHLY and CDR2 FYNNEI come from the germline V gene. CDR3 sequence (DNA): TGTGCCAGCAGGGGGACAGGGTTTGAAAAACTGTTTTTT. Amino acids: CASRGTGFEKLFF.

This clone occurred once. The chain's CDR3 is CASSALAGVADTQYF. DNA for the CDR3: TGTGCCAGCAGCGCACTAGCGGGAGTCGCAGATACGCAGTATTTT. The chain links TRBV2 to TRBJ2-3; TRBD2 agrees at 11 bases. The junction had 6 bases not matched to a gene; V was cut back by 6 bases and J by 4 bases. Germline V gene sequence: CDR1 SNHLY, CDR2 FYNNEI. The CDR3 contains 15 residues.

The table lists this clone with a few counts. This sequence joins TRBV7-9 and TRBJ2-3; the D is unclear. Germline V lookup: CDR1 SEHNR, CDR2 FQNEAQ (reference sequence). V shed 11 bases and J shed 4 bases, with 10 bases lying between them. This CDR3 comprises 11 residues. The CDR3 region is CACEPPDTQYF. The CDR3 DNA reads TGTGCCTGCGAGCCCCCAGATACGCAGTATTTT.

The chain uses TRBV11-3 and TRBJ2-7; no firm D call. The CDR3 has 12 residues. Germline-derived CDR1 and CDR2 are SGHNT and YENEEA. V gave up 4 bases and J gave up 0 bases, with 4 bases separating them. CDR3 DNA: TGTGCCAGCAGCTCGGCCTCCTACGAGCAGTACTTC. This encodes CASSSASYEQYF.

This clone was seen a single time. This rearrangement joins TRBV11-2 to TRBJ2-5; the match to TRBD2 covers 8 bases. The germline V gene encodes CDR1 SGHAT and CDR2 FQNNGV. The length of the CDR3 is 15 residues. Trimming removed 5 bases from V and 5 bases from J; junction bases left unmatched: 10. In nucleotides, the CDR3 is TGTGCCAGCAGCACCACAGCGGGAGCTCGGGAGACCCAGTACTTC. Translated, it gives CASSTTAGARETQYF.

This clone was counted between two and nine times. V and J are TRBV7-2 and TRBJ2-3; a possible D gene is TRBD1 (5 bases). Germline V CDR1 and CDR2: SGHTA, FQGNSA. The ends were cut back, 1 base at V and 1 base at J, with 9 bases in the middle. This CDR3 spans 15 amino acids. CDR3 region: CASSLEGVGTDTQYF. The CDR3 coding sequence is TGTGCCAGCAGCTTAGAAGGGGTAGGCACAGATACGCAGTATTTT.

The chain employs TRBV5-1 and TRBJ2-3; 9 bases map to TRBD1. Germline V gene lookup returns CDR1 SGHRS and CDR2 YFSETQ. V lost 4 bases to trimming and J lost 1 base; unmatched junction nucleotides: 10. This CDR3 has 17 amino acids. The CDR3 bases are TGCGCCAGCAGCCGAGTTACAGGGGGCTTCGGCACAGATACGCAGTATTTT. Amino acid sequence: CASSRVTGGFGTDTQYF.

The chain carries TRBV15 and TRBJ2-7; TRBD2 might be the D (6 bases). CDR1 is LNHNV, CDR2 YYDKDF, per germline (reference sequence). The length of the CDR3 is 17 residues. Trimming took off 0 bases at V and 5 bases at J, with 20 bases between the two ends. The CDR3 loop is CATSRDGDGRWTDEQYF. The CDR3 coding sequence is TGTGCCACCAGCAGAGATGGAGACGGGAGATGGACCGACGAGCAGTACTTC.

The J gene is TRBJ2-7, the V gene TRBV11-2; TRBD1 matches 7 bases. This CDR3 has 15 residues. Trimming removed 1 base from V and 4 bases from J; junction bases left unmatched: 7. Germline CDR1 SGHAT, CDR2 FQNNGV. CDR3: CASSLGTGTEYEQYF. CDR3 DNA: TGTGCCAGCAGCTTAGGTACCGGGACAGAATACGAGCAGTACTTC.

Here the CDR3 reads CASSMAATKPNYGYTF. As DNA, the CDR3 is TGTGCCAGTAGTATGGCCGCCACTAAACCTAACTATGGCTACACCTTC. The chain employs TRBV19 and TRBJ1-2; D gene uncertain. The germline V gene encodes CDR1 LNHDA and CDR2 SQIVND (reference sequence). V gave up 3 bases and J gave up 0 bases, with 14 bases separating them. The CDR3 totals 16 residues.